Listed below are T cell receptor beta chains from one sample, sequenced in a study of response to subunit inactivated influenza vaccine. TCRdb ran MiXCR on the RT-PCR reads and lists one entry per CDR3 protein. The repertoire consists of roughly 180,000 distinct CDR3 sequences, with around 9% occurring once and the leading ten covering approximately 10%. The material sequenced was non-naive T cells sorted from PBMCs, taken on the day of vaccination. Source of these receptors: a man aged 50-59 years who received an inactivated influenza vaccine. CDR3s leave out the opening cysteine and the closing phenylalanine or tryptophan.

V gene: TRBV20-1
J gene: TRBJ2-5
CDR3 protein: SAKGAGWGETQY

V gene: TRBV15
J gene: TRBJ1-5
CDR3 protein: ATSSRGRGHRNVKPQH

V gene: TRBV29-1
J gene: TRBJ2-5
CDR3 protein: SVEGRTGGAFETQY

V gene: TRBV2
J gene: TRBJ2-5
CDR3 protein: ASSEYRGRETQY

V gene: TRBV4-1
J gene: TRBJ2-5
CDR3 protein: ASSQDFREAQTQY

V gene: TRBV7-8
J gene: TRBJ2-7
CDR3 protein: ASSLGTSGVYEQY

V gene: TRBV28
J gene: TRBJ2-7
CDR3 protein: ASSLETYEQY

V gene: TRBV7-9
J gene: TRBJ1-1
CDR3 protein: ASSPWGKRNTEAF

V gene: TRBV18
J gene: TRBJ2-2
CDR3 protein: ASSPAGVNTGELF

V gene: TRBV4-2
J gene: TRBJ2-3
CDR3 protein: ASSQEARSDTQY

V gene: TRBV20-1
J gene: TRBJ1-2
CDR3 protein: SARDQLNYGYT

V gene: TRBV20-1
J gene: TRBJ2-7
CDR3 protein: SALLLPRYEQY

V gene: TRBV20-1
J gene: TRBJ2-7
CDR3 protein: SAEGLAGAYEQY

V gene: TRBV20-1
J gene: TRBJ2-4
CDR3 protein: SARSDSLAKNIQY

V gene: TRBV6-1
J gene: TRBJ1-5
CDR3 protein: ASSDREFNQPQH

V gene: TRBV4-3
J gene: TRBJ2-1
CDR3 protein: ASSQERGTRTRQF

V gene: TRBV29-1
J gene: TRBJ2-7
CDR3 protein: SVEAEGTGSYEQY

V gene: TRBV7-6
J gene: TRBJ2-5
CDR3 protein: ASSASGSYETQY

V gene: TRBV7-2
J gene: TRBJ2-1
CDR3 protein: ASSSIAGSEF

V gene: TRBV7-3
J gene: TRBJ2-1
CDR3 protein: ASASRSGVNNEQF

V gene: TRBV5-1
J gene: TRBJ2-7
CDR3 protein: ASSWPPGHLEVPYEQY

V gene: TRBV5-4
J gene: TRBJ2-1
CDR3 protein: ASSLEVGSYNEQF

V gene: TRBV19
J gene: TRBJ2-7
CDR3 protein: ASSDGRVPYEQY

V gene: TRBV4-3
J gene: TRBJ2-7
CDR3 protein: ASSQAPSFRGHYEQY

V gene: TRBV20-1
J gene: TRBJ1-5
CDR3 protein: SARDQTGETQPQH

V gene: TRBV6-1
J gene: TRBJ2-7
CDR3 protein: ASSMGGSSYEQY

V gene: TRBV6-2/TRBV6-3
J gene: TRBJ2-7
CDR3 protein: ASRRQGYEQY

V gene: TRBV4-3
J gene: TRBJ2-3
CDR3 protein: ASSQDRLTDTQY

V gene: TRBV7-2
J gene: TRBJ2-1
CDR3 protein: ASRETVSEQF

V gene: TRBV5-1
J gene: TRBJ2-1
CDR3 protein: ASSLAARGGSNEQF

V gene: TRBV5-6
J gene: TRBJ2-3
CDR3 protein: ASSLAGQGGTDTQY

V gene: TRBV7-9
J gene: TRBJ2-2
CDR3 protein: ASSTPSGGAPIGELF